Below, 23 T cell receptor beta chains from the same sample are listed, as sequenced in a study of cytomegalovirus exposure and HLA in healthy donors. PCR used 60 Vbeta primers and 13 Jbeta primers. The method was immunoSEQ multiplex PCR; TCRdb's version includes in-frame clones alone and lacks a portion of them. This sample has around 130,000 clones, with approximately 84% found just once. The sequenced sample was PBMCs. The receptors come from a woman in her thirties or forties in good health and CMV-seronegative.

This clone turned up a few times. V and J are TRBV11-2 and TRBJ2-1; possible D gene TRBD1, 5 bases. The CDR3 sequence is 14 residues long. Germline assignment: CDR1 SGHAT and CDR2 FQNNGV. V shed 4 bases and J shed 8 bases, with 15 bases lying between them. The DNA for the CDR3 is TGTGCCAGCAGCTCTCTTATCAGGGTCGATGAGCAGTTCTTC. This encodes CASSSLIRVDEQFF.

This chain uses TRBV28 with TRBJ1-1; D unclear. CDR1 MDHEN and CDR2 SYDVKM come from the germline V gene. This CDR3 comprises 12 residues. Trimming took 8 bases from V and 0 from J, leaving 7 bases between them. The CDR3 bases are TGTGCCAGCGGTCCAGTGAACACTGAAGCTTTCTTT. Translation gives CASGPVNTEAFF.

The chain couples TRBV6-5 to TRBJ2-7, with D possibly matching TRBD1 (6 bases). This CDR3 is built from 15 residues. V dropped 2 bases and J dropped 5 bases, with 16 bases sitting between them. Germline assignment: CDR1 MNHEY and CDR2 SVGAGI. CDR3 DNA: TGTGCCAGCAGTTACACCTTGGGACAAGAAAACGAGCAGTACTTC. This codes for CASSYTLGQENEQYF.

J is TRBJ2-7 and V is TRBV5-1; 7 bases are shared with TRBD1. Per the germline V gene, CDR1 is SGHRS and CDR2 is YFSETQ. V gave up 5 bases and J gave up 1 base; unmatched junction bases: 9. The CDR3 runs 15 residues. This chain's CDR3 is CASRPTVTGSYEQYF. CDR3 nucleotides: TGCGCCAGCAGACCCACCGTGACAGGGTCCTACGAGCAGTACTTC.

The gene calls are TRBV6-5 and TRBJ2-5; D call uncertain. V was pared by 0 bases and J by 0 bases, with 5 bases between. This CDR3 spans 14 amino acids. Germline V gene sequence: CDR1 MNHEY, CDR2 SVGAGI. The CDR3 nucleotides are TGTGCCAGCAGTTACTCGGCCTACCAAGAGACCCAGTACTTC. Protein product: CASSYSAYQETQYF.

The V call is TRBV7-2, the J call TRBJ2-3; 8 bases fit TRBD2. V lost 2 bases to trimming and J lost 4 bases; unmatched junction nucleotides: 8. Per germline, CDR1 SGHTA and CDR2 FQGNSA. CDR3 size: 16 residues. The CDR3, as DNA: TGTGCCAGCAGCTTAAGCGCGGGGGGACACGCAGATACGCAGTATTTT. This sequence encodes CASSLSAGGHADTQYF.

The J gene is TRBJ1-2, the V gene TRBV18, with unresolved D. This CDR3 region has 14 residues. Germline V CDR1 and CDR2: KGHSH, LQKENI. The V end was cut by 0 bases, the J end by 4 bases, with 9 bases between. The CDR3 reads CASSPPWAGYGYTF. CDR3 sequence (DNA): TGTGCCAGCTCACCACCCTGGGCGGGCTATGGCTACACCTTC.

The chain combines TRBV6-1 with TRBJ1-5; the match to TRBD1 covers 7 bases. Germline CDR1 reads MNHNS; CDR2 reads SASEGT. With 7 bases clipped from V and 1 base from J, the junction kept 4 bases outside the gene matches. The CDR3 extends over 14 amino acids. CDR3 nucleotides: TGTGCCAGCATTGTGACAGGGAGCAATCAGCCCCAGCATTTT. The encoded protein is CASIVTGSNQPQHF.

CDR3 protein: CSVLGQLNTEAFF. CDR3 bases: TGCAGCGTACTCGGACAGCTGAACACTGAAGCTTTCTTT. This chain uses TRBV29-1 with TRBJ1-1; D possibly corresponds to TRBD1 (6 bases). The CDR3 has 13 residues. Germline CDR1 SQVTM, CDR2 ANQGSEA. Trimming removed 6 bases at V and 0 bases at J, with 11 bases between.

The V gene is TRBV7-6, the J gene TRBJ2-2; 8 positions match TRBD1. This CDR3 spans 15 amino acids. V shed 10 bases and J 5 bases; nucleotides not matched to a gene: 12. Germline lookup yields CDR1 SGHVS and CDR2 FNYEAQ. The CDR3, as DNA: TGTGCCACCTCAGGGGGCGCGATCTGGACCGGGGAGCTGTTTTTT. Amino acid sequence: CATSGGAIWTGELFF.

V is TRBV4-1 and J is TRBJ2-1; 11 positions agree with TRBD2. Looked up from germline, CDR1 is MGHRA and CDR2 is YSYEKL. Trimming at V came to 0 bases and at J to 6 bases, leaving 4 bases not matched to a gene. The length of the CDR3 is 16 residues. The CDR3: CASSQELAGGRNEQFF. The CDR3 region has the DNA TGCGCCAGCAGCCAAGAGTTAGCGGGAGGGCGCAATGAGCAGTTCTTC.

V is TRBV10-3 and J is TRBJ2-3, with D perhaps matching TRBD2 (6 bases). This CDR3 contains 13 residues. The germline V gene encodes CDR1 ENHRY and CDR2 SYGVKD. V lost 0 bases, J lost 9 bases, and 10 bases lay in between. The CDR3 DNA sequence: TGTGCCATCAGTGAGTCGAATGGGGGGACGCAGTATTTT. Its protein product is CAISESNGGTQYF.

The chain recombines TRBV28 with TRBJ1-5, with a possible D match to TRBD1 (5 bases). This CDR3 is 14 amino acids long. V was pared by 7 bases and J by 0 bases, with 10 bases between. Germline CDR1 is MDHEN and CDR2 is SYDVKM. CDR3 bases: TGTGCCAGCAATGGGGCGTATAGCAATCAGCCCCAGCATTTT. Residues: CASNGAYSNQPQHF.

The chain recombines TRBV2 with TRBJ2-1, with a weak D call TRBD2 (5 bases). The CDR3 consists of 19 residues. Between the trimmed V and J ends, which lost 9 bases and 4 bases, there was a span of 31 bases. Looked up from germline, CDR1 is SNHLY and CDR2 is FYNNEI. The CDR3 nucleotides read TGTGCCAGGGAAAAGCGAGCGAGCGGAGTTAGGGCCATATACAATGAGCAGTTCTTC. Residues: CAREKRASGVRAIYNEQFF.

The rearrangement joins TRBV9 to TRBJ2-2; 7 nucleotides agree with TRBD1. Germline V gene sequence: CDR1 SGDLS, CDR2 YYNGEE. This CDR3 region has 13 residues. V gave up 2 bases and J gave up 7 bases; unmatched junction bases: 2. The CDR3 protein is CASSVGQVGELFF. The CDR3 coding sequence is TGTGCCAGCAGCGTCGGACAGGTCGGGGAGCTGTTTTTT.

In nucleotides, the CDR3 is TGTGCCAGCAGCCAAGCGGGGGTGGAACAAGAGACCCAGTACTTC. This gives the protein CASSQAGVEQETQYF. The rearrangement uses TRBV4-2 and TRBJ2-5; tentatively, D is TRBD2 (6 bases). V lost 1 base, J lost 2 bases, and 11 bases lay in between. The CDR3 spans 15 residues. The germline V gene has CDR1 LGHNA and CDR2 YNFKEQ.

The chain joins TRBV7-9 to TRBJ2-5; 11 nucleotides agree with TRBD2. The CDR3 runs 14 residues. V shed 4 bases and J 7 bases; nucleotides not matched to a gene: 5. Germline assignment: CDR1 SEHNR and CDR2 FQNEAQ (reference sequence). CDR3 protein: CASSSGTSGWTQYF. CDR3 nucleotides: TGTGCCAGCAGCTCGGGGACTAGCGGTTGGACCCAGTACTTC.

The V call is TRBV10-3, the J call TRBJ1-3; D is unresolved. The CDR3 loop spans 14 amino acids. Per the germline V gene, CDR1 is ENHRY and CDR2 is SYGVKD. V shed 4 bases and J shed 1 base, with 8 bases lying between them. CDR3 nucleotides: TGTGCCATCAGTGCAACGGTGTCTGGAAACACCATATATTTT. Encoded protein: CAISATVSGNTIYF.

This CDR3 is CSVDGLAGKETQYF. The CDR3 coding sequence is TGCAGCGTTGATGGACTAGCGGGGAAAGAGACCCAGTACTTC. This chain connects TRBV29-1 to TRBJ2-5, with 12 bases matching TRBD2. The V segment lost 3 bases and the J segment 3 bases; nucleotides outside the gene matches: 2. Germline loops: CDR1 SQVTM, CDR2 ANQGSEA. The CDR3 contains 14 residues.

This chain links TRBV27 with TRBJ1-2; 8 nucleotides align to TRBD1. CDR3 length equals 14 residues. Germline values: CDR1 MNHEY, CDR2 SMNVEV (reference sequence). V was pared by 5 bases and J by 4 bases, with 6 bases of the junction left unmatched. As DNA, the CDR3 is TGTGCCAGCAGTACAGGGGGAAACAGCTATGGCTACACCTTC. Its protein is CASSTGGNSYGYTF.

The CDR3 nucleotides are TGTGCCAGCAGCCCAACTTTGAACACTGAAGCTTTCTTT. It translates to CASSPTLNTEAFF. This chain connects TRBV28 to TRBJ1-1; D unresolved. Between the trimmed V and J ends, which lost 6 bases and 0 bases, there was a span of 8 bases. The length of the CDR3 is 13 residues. From germline, CDR1 is MDHEN and CDR2 SYDVKM.

The CDR3 DNA reads as TGTGCCAGCAGGCGAGGCACTGAAGCTTTCTTT. Translating gives CASRRGTEAFF. The gene calls are TRBV6-1 and TRBJ1-1; unclear D gene. The CDR3 is 11 residues long. V lost 6 bases, J lost 4 bases, and 6 bases lay in between. Germline CDR1 reads MNHNS; CDR2 reads SASEGT.

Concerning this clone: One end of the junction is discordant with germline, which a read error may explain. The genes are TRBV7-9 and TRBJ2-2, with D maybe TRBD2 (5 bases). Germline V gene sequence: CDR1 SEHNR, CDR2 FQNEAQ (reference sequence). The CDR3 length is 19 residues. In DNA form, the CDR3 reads TGTTCCAGCAGTGGTTGGGGTGCGGGCGTCGGCCCGAACACCGGGGAGCTGTTTTTT. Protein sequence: CSSSGWGAGVGPNTGELFF.